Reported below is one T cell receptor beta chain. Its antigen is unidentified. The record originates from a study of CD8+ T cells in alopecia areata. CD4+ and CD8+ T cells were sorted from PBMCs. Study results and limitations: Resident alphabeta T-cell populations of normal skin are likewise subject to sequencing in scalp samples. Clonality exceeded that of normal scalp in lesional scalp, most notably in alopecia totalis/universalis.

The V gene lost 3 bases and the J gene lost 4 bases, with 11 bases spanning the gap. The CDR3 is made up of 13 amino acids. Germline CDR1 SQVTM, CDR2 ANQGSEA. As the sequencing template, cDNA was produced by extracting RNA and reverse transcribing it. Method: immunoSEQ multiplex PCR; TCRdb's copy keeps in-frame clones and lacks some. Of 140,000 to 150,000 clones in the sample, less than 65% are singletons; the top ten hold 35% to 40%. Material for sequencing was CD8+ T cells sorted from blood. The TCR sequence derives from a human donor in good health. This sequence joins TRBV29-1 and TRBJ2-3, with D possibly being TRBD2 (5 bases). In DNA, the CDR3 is TGCAGCGTTGATTTGGGAGCCCCAGATACGCAGTATTTT. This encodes CSVDLGAPDTQYF.